This T cell receptor beta chain originates from a study of blood T cells in healthy people across ages. Germline V CDR1 and CDR2: SQVTM, ANQGSEA. Trimming removed 5 bases at V and 4 bases at J, with 13 bases between. CDR3 size: 13 residues. Combining a sample-barcoded 5' primer with a J-beta primer mix, a second PCR ran for roughly 6 to 12 cycles. TCRdb independently ran MiXCR on the 5' RACE reads; one entry per CDR3 protein. The table lists fewer than 2,000,000 distinct CDR3 sequences, about two fifths of them singletons. The sequencing sample was made of blood. The chain combines TRBV29-1 with TRBJ2-3; D tentatively reads TRBD1 or TRBD2 (6 bases each). The clonotype comes from a human donor in good health. The CDR3 DNA reads as TGCAGCGTTTTTGCCGGGGGCTCAGATACGCAGTATTTT. Residues: CSVFAGGSDTQYF.